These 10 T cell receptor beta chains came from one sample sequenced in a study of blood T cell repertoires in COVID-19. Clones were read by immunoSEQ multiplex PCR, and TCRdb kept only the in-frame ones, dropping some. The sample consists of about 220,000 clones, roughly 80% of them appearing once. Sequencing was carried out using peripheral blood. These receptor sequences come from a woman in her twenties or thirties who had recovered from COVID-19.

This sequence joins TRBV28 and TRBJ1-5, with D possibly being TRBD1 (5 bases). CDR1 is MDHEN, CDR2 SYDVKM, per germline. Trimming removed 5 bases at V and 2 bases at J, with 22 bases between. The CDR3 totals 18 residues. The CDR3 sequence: CASSPGGGSESGNQPQHF. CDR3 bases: TGTGCCAGCAGTCCCGGGGGGGGTAGCGAATCTGGCAATCAGCCCCAGCATTTT. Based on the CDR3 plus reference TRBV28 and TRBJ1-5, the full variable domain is DVKVTQSSRYLVKRTGEKVFLECVQDMDHENMFWYRQDPGLGLRLIYFSYDVKMKEKGDIPEGYSVSREKKERFSLILESASTNQTSMYLCASSPGGGSESGNQPQHFGDGTRLSIL.

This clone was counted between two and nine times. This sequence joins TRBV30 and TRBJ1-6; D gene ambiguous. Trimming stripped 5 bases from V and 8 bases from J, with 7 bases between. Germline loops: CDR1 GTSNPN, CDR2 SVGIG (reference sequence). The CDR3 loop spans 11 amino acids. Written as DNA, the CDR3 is TGTGCCTGGGGGCAGGATTCACCCCTCCACTTT. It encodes CAWGQDSPLHF.

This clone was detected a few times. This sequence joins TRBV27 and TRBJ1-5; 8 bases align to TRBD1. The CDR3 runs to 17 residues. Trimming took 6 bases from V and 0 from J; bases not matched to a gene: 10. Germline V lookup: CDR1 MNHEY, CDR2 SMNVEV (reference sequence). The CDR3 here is CASRPQGADYSNQPQHF. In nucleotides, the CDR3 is TGTGCCAGCAGACCTCAGGGGGCGGACTATAGCAATCAGCCCCAGCATTTT.

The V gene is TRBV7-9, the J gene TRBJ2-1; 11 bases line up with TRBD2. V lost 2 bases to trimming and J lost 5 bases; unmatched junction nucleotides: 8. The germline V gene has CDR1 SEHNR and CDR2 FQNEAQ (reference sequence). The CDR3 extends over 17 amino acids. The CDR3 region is CASSLLASGRRDNEQFF. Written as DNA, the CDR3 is TGTGCCAGCAGCTTATTGGCTAGCGGGAGGAGGGACAATGAGCAGTTCTTC.

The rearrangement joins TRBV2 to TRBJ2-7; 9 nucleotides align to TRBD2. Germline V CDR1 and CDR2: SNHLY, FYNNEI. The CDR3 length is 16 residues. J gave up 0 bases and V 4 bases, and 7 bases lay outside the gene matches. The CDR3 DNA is TGTGCCAGCAGTGCCTTAGCGGGAGCGAGCTCCTACGAGCAGTACTTC. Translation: CASSALAGASSYEQYF.

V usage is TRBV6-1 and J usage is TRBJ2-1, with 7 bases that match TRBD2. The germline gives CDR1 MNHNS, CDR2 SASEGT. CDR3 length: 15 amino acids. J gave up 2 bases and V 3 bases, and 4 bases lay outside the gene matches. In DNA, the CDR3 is TGTGCCAGCAGTGAGGGGGGGACGACCTACAATGAGCAGTTCTTC. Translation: CASSEGGTTYNEQFF.

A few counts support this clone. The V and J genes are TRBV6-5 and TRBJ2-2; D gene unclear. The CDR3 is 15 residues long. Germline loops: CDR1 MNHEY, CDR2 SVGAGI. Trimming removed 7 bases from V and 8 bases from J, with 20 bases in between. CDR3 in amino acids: CASTLSPRSSGELFF. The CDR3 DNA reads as TGTGCCAGCACGCTGAGTCCCCGGTCGAGTGGGGAGCTGTTTTTT.

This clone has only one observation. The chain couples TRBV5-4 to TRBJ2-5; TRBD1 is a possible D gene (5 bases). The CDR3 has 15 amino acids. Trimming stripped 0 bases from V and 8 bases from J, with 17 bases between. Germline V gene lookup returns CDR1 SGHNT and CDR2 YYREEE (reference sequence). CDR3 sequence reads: CASSLGMGPQYTQYF. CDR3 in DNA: TGTGCCAGCAGCTTGGGGATGGGGCCGCAGTATACCCAGTACTTC.

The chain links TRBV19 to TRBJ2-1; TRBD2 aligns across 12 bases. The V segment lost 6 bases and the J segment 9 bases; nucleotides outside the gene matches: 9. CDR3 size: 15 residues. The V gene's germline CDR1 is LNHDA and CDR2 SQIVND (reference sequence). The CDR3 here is CASRGLAGGPVEQFF. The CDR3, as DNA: TGTGCCAGTAGGGGGCTAGCGGGAGGGCCCGTTGAGCAGTTCTTC.

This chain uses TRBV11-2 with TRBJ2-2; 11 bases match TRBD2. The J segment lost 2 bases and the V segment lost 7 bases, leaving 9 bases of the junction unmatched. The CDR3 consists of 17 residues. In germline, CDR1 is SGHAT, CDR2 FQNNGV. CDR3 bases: TGTGCCAGCACCCGGACTAGCGGGCTTAGAAACACCGGGGAGCTGTTTTTT. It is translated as CASTRTSGLRNTGELFF.